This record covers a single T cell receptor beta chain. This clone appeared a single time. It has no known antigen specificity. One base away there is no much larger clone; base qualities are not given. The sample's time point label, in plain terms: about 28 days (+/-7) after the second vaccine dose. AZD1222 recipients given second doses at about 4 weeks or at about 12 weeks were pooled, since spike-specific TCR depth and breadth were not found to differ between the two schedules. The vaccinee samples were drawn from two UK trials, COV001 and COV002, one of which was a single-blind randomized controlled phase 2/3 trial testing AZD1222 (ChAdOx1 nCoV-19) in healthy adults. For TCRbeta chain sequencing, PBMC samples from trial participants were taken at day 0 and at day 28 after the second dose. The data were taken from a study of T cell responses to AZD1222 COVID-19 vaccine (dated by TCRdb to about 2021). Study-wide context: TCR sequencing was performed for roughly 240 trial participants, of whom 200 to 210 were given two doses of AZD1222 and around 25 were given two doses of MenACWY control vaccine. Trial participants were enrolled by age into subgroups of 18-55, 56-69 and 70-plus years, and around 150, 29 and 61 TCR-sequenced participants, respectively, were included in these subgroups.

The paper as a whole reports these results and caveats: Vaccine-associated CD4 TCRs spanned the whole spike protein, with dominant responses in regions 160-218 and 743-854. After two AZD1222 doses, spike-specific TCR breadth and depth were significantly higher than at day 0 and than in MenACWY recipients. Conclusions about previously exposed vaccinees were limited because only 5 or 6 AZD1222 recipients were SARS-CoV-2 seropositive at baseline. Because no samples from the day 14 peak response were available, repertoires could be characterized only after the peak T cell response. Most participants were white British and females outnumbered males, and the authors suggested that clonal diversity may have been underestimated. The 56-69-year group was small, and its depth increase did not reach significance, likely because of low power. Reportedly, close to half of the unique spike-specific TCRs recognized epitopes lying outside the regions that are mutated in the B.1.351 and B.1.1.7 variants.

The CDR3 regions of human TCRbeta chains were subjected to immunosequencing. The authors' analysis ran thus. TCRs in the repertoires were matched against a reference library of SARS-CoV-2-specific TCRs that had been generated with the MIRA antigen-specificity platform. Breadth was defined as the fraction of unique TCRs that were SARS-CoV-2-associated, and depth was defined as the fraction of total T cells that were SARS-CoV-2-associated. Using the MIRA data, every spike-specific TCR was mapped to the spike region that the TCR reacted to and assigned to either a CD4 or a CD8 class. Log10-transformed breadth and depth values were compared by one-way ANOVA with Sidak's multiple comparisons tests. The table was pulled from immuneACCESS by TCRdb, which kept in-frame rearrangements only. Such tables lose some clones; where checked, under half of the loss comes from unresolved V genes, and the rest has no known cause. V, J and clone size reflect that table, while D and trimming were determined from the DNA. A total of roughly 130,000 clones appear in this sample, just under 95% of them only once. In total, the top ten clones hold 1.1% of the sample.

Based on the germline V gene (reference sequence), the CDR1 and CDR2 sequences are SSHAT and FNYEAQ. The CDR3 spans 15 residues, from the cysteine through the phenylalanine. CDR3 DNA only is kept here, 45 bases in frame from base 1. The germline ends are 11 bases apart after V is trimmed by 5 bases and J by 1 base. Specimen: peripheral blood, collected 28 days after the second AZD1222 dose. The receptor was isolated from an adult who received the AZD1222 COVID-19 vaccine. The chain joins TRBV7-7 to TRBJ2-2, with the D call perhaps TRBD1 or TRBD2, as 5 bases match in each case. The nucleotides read TGTGCCAGCAGCCTAAATGGGGGGAACACCGGGGAGCTGTTTTTT. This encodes CASSLNGGNTGELFF.